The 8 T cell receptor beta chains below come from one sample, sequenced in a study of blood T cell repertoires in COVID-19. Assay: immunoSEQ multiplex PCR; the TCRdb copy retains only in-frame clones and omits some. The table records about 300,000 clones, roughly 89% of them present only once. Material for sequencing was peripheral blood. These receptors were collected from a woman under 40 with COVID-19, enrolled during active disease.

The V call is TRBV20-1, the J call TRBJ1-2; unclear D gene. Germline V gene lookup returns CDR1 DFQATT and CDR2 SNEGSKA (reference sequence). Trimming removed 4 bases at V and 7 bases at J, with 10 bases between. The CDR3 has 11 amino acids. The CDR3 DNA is TGCAGTGCTACTCTCCGGGGTGGCTACACCTTC. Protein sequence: CSATLRGGYTF.

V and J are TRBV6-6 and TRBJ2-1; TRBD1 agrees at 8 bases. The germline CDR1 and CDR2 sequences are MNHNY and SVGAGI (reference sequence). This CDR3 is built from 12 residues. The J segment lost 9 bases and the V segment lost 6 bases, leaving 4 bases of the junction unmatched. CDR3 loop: CASRSDRGEQFF. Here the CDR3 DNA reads TGTGCCAGCAGATCTGACAGGGGTGAGCAGTTCTTC.

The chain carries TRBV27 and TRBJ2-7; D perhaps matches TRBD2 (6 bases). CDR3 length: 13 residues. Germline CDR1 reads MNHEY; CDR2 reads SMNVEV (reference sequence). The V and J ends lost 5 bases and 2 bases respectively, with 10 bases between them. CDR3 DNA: TGTGCCAGCAGTCGGGGGTCTACCTACGAGCAGTACTTC. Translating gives CASSRGSTYEQYF.

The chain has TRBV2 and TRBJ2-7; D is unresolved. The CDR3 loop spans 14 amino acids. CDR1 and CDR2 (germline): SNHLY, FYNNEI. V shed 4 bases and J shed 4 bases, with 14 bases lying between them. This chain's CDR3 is CASSGMDSRYEQYF. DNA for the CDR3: TGTGCCAGCAGTGGAATGGATTCCAGGTACGAGCAGTACTTC.

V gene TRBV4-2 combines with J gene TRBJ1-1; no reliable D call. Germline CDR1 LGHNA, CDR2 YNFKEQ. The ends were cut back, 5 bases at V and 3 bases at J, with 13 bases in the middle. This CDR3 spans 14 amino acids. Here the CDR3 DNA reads TGTGCCAGCAGCACGCGGAGGGAGTACACTGAAGCTTTCTTT. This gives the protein CASSTRREYTEAFF.

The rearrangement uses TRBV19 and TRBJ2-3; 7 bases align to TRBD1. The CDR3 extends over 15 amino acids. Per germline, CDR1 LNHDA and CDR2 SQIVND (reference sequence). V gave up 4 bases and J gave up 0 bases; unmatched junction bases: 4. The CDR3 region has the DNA TGTGCCAGTAGTAGACAGGGCCCTAGCACAGATACGCAGTATTTT. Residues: CASSRQGPSTDTQYF.

Here the CDR3 reads CASSFDRANEQFF. DNA for the CDR3: TGTGCCAGCAGCTTTGACAGGGCCAATGAGCAGTTCTTC. The chain links TRBV7-3 to TRBJ2-1, with 7 bases identical to TRBD1. V was pared by 3 bases and J by 6 bases, with 2 bases of the junction left unmatched. Germline V gene data show CDR1 as SGHTA and CDR2 as FQGTGA. CDR3 length equals 13 residues.

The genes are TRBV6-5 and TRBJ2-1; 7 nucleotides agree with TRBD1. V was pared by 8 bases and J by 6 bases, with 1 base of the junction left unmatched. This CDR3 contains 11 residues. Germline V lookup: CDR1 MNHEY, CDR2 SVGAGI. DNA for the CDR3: TGTGCCAGCGAGGGGGCCAATGAGCAGTTCTTC. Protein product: CASEGANEQFF.